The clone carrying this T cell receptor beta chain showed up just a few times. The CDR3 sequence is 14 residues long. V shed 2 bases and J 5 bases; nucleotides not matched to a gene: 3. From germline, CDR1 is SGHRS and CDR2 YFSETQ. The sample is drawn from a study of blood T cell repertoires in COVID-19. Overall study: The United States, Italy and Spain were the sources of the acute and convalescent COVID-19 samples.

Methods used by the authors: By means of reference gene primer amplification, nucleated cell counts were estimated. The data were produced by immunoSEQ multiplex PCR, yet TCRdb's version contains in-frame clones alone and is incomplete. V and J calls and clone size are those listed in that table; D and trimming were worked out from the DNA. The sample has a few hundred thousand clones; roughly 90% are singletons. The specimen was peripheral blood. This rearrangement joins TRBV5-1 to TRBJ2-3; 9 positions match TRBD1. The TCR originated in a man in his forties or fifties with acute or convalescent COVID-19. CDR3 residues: CASSFTGGQDTQYF. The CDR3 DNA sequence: TGCGCCAGCAGCTTCACAGGGGGCCAAGATACGCAGTATTTT.